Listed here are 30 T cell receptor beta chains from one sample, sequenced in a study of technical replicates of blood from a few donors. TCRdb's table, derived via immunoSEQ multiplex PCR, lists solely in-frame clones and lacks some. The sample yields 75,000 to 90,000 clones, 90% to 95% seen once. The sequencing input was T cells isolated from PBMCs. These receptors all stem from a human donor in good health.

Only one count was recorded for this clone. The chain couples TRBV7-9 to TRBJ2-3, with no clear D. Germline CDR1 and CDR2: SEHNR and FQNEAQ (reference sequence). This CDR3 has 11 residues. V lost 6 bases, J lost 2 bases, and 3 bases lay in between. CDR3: CASRLTDTQYF. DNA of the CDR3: TGTGCCAGCAGACTCACAGATACGCAGTATTTT.

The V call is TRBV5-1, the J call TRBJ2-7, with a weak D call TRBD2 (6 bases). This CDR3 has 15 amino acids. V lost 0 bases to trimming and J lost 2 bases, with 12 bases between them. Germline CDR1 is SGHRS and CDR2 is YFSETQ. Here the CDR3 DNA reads TGCGCCAGCAGCTTGGACGGACTATCCCCCTACGAGCAGTACTTC. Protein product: CASSLDGLSPYEQYF.

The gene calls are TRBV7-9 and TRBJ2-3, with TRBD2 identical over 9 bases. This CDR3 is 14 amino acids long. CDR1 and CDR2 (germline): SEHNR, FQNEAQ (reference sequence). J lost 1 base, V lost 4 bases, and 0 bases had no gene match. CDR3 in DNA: TGTGCCAGCAGCTCTAGCGGGGGCACAGATACGCAGTATTTT. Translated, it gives CASSSSGGTDTQYF.

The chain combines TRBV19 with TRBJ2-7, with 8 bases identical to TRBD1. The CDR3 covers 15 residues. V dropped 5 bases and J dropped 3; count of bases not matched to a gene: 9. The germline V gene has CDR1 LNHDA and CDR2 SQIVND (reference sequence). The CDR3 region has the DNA TGTGCCAGTAGTTCACCGACAGGGGAAATCTACGAGCAGTACTTC. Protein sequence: CASSSPTGEIYEQYF.

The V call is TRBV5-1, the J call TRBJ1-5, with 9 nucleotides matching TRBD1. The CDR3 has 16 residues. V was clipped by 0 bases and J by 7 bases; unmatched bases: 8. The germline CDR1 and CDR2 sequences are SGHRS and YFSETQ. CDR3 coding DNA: TGCGCCAGCAGCTTGGGGGTGACAGGGGGATCACAGCCCCAGCATTTT. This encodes CASSLGVTGGSQPQHF. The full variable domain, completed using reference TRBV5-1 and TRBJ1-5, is KAGVTQTPRYLIKTRGQQVTLSCSPISGHRSVSWYQQTPGQGLQFLFEYFSETQRNKGNFPGRFSGRQFSNSRSEMNVSTLELGDSALYLCASSLGVTGGSQPQHFGDGTRLSIL.

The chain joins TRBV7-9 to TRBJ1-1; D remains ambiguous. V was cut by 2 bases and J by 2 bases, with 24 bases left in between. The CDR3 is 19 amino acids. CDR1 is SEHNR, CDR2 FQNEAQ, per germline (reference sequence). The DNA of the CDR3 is TGTGCCAGCAGCTTAATACCATCGGGGATCTTTGGGGTAAACACTGAAGCTTTCTTT. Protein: CASSLIPSGIFGVNTEAFF.

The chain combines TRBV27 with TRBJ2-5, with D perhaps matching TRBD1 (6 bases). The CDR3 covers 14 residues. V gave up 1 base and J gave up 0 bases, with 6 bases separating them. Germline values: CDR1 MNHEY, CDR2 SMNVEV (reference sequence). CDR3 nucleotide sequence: TGTGCCAGCAGTTTATACAGGGACCAAGAGACCCAGTACTTC. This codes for CASSLYRDQETQYF.

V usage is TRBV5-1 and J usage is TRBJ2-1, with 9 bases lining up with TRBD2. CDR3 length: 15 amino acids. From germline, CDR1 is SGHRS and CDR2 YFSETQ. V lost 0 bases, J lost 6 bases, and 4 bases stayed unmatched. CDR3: CASSLGGREGNEQFF. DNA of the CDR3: TGCGCCAGCAGCTTGGGCGGGAGGGAAGGCAATGAGCAGTTCTTC. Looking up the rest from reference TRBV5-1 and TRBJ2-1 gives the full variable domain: KAGVTQTPRYLIKTRGQQVTLSCSPISGHRSVSWYQQTPGQGLQFLFEYFSETQRNKGNFPGRFSGRQFSNSRSEMNVSTLELGDSALYLCASSLGGREGNEQFFGPGTRLTVL.

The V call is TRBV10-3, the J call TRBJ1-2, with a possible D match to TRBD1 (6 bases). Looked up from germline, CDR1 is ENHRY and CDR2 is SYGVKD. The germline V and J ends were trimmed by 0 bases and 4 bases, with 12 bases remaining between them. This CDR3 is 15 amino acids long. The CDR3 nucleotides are TGTGCCATCAGTGAGTCAGCGGGGACAACCTATGGCTACACCTTC. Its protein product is CAISESAGTTYGYTF.

For the CDR3, the DNA is TGCAGCGTTGAGTTACGGGCCTACAATGAGCAGTTCTTC. Protein: CSVELRAYNEQFF. V is TRBV29-1 and J is TRBJ2-1; D call uncertain. V gave up 3 bases and J gave up 2 bases, with 8 bases separating them. Germline loops: CDR1 SQVTM, CDR2 ANQGSEA. The CDR3 is 13 residues long.

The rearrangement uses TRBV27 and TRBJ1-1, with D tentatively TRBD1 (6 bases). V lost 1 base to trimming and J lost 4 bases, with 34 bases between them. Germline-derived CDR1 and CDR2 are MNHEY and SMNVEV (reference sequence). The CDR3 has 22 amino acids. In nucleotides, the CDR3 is TGTGCCAGCAGTTTATGGATGAGCGAAGGGGGTTTAAGTCGATTAGTTGGCACTGAAGCTTTCTTT. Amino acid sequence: CASSLWMSEGGLSRLVGTEAFF.

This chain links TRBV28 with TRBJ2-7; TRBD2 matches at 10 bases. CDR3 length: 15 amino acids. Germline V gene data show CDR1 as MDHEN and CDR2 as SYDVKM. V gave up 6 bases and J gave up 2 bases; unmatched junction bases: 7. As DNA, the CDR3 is TGTGCCAGCAGCCGAACCCTAGCGGGGGCCTACGAGCAGTACTTC. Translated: CASSRTLAGAYEQYF.

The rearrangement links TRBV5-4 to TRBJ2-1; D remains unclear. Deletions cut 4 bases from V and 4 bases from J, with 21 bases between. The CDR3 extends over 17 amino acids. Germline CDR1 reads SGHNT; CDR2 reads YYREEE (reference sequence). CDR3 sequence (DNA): TGTGCCAGCAGCATCCAAGAGGTGGCGGCCATTTACAATGAGCAGTTCTTC. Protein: CASSIQEVAAIYNEQFF.

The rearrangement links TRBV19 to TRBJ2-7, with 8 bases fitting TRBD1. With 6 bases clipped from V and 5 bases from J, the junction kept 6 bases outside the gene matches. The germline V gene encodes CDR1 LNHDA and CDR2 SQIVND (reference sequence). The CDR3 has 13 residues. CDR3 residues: CASSRTGGNEQYF. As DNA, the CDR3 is TGTGCCAGTAGCCGCACAGGGGGTAACGAGCAGTACTTC.

CDR3 DNA sequence: TGTGCCAGCAGCGAGAAGAACAGGGGCCGCGCAAGGTATCCCTACGAGCAGTACTTC. As protein: CASSEKNRGRARYPYEQYF. This chain uses TRBV28 with TRBJ2-7; 7 positions agree with TRBD1. This CDR3 comprises 19 residues. V lost 6 bases to trimming and J lost 2 bases; unmatched junction nucleotides: 22. Germline CDR1 is MDHEN and CDR2 is SYDVKM.

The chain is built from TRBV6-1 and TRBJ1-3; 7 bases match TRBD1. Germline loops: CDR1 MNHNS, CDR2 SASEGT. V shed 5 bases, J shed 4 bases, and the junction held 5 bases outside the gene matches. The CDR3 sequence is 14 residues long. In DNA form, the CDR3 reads TGTGCCAGCAGTAACTCAGGGGGAGGAAACACCATATATTTT. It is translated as CASSNSGGGNTIYF.

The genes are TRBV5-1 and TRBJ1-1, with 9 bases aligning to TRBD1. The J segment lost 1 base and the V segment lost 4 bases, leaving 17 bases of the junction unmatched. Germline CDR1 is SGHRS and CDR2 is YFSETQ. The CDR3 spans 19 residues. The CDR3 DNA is TGCGCCAGCAGCCCAAGGCCGGGACAGGGTTTGGGATCGAACACTGAAGCTTTCTTT. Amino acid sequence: CASSPRPGQGLGSNTEAFF.

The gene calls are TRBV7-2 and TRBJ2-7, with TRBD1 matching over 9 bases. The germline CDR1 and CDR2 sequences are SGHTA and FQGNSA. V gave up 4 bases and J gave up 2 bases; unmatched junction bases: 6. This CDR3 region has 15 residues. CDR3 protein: CASSYTGGIAYEQYF. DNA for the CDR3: TGTGCCAGCAGCTACACAGGGGGCATCGCCTACGAGCAGTACTTC.

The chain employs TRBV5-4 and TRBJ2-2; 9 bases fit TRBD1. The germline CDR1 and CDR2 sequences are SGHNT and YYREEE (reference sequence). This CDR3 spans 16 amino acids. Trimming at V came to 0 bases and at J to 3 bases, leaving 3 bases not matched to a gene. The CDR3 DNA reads TGTGCCAGCAGCTTGGTTCGACAGGGGGACACCGGGGAGCTGTTTTTT. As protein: CASSLVRQGDTGELFF.

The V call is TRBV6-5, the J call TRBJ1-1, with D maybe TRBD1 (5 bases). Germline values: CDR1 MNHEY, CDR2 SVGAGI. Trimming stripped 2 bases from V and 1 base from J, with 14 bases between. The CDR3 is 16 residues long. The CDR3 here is CASSYANRIQNTEAFF. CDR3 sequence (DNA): TGTGCCAGCAGTTACGCCAACAGGATTCAGAACACTGAAGCTTTCTTT.

The CDR3 sequence is CASSYAPGQVYEQYF. Here the CDR3 DNA reads TGTGCCAGCAGTTACGCCCCGGGACAGGTATACGAGCAGTACTTC. The chain carries TRBV6-6 and TRBJ2-7; 8 bases are shared with TRBD1. CDR3 length: 15 amino acids. The germline gives CDR1 MNHNY, CDR2 SVGAGI (reference sequence). V shed 2 bases, J shed 4 bases, and the junction held 7 bases outside the gene matches.

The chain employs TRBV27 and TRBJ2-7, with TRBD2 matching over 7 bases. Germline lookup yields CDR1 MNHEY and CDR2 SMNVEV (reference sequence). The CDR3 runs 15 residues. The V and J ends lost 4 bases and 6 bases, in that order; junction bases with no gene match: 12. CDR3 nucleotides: TGTGCCAGCAGTTGGGGAGGGCCGTCGCTCGGCGAGCAGTACTTC. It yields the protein CASSWGGPSLGEQYF.

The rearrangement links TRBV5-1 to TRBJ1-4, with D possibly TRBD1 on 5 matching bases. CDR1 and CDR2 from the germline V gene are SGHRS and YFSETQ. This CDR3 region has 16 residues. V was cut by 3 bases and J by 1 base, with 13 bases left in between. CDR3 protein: CASSWTYSLTNEKLFF. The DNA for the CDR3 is TGCGCCAGCAGCTGGACATACAGCCTAACTAATGAAAAACTGTTTTTT.

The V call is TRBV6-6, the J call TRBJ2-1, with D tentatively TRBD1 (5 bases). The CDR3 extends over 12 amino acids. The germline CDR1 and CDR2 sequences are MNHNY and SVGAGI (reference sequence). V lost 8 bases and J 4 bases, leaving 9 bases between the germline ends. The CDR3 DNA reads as TGTGCCAGCGGGGCATATTACAATGAGCAGTTCTTC. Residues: CASGAYYNEQFF.

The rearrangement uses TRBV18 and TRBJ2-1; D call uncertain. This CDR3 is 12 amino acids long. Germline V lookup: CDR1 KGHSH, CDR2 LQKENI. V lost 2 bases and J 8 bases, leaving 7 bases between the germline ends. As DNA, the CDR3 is TGTGCCAGCTCACCAGGCAGTCATGAGCAGTTCTTC. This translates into CASSPGSHEQFF.

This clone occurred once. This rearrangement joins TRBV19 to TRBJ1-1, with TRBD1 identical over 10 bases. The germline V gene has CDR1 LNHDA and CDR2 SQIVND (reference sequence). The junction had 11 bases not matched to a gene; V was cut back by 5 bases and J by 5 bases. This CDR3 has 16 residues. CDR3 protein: CASSPRDRGVRTEAFF. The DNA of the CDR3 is TGTGCCAGTAGTCCAAGGGACAGGGGCGTGAGGACTGAAGCTTTCTTT. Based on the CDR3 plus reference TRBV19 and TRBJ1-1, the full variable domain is DGGITQSPKYLFRKEGQNVTLSCEQNLNHDAMYWYRQDPGQGLRLIYYSQIVNDFQKGDIAEGYSVSREKKESFPLTVTSAQKNPTAFYLCASSPRDRGVRTEAFFGQGTRLTVV.

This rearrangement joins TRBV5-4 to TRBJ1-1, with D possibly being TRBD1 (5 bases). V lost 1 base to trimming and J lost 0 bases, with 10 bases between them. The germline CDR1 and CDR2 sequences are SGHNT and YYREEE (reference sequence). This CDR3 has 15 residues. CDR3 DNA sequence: TGTGCCAGCAGCTTGACCACAGGAATGAACACTGAAGCTTTCTTT. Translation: CASSLTTGMNTEAFF.

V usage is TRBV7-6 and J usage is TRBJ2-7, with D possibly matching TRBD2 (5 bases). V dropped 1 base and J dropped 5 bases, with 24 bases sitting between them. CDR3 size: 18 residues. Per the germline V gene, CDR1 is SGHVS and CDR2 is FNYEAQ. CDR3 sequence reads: CASSLVVSEADERNEQYF. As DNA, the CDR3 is TGTGCCAGCAGCTTAGTGGTGTCGGAGGCCGACGAACGAAACGAGCAGTACTTC.

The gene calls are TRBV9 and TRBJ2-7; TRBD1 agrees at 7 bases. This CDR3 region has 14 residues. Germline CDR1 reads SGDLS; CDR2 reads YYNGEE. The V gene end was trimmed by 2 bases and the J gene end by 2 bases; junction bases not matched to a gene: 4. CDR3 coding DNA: TGTGCCAGCAGCGTCGGACAGGCAACCTACGAGCAGTACTTC. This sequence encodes CASSVGQATYEQYF.

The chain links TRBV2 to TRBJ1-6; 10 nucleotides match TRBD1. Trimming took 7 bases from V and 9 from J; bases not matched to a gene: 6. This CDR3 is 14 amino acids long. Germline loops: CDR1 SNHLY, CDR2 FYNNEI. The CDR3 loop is CASIHGTGVSPLHF. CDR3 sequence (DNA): TGTGCCAGCATTCACGGGACAGGGGTTTCACCCCTCCACTTT.